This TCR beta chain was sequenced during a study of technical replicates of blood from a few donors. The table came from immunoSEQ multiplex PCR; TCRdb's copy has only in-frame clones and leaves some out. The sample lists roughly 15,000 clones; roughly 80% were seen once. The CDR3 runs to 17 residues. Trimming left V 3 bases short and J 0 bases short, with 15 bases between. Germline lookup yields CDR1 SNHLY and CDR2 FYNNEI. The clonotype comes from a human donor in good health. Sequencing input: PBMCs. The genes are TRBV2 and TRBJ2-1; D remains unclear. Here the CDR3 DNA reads TGTGCCAGCAGTGACCCCACCTCTTATAGCTCCTACAATGAGCAGTTCTTC. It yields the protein CASSDPTSYSSYNEQFF. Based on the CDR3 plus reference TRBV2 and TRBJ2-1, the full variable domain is EPEVTQTPSHQVTQMGQEVILRCVPISNHLYFYWYRQILGQKVEFLVSFYNNEISEKSEIFDDQFSVERPDGSNFTLKIRSTKLEDSAMYFCASSDPTSYSSYNEQFFGPGTRLTVL.